These T cell receptor beta chains were read from a single sample in a study of Ad26.COV2.S vaccination and SARS-CoV-2 variants. Only in-frame clones appear in the TCRdb table, and some are missing; sequencing was by immunoSEQ multiplex PCR. The table lists under 150,000 clones, approximately 90% of them singletons. The sample was peripheral blood, taken after recovery from COVID-19. These receptors originate from a human donor who had recovered from COVID-19. CDR3s include the opening cysteine and the closing phenylalanine or tryptophan. A D gene is named only where the DNA matches it firmly. Rows give clone size only sometimes, using once, few, many, or a class for an expanded clone.

J gene	D gene	clone size	V gene	CDR3 DNA	CDR3 protein
TRBJ2-2	TRBD2	NA	TRBV5-4	TGTGCCAGCAGTTACACCGGGACTAGCTGGTTCGGGGAGCTGTTTTTT	CASSYTGTSWFGELFF
TRBJ1-6	TRBD1	NA	TRBV19	TGTGCCAGTAGTATACAGGGGGGATTGAATTCACCCCTCCACTTT	CASSIQGGLNSPLHF
TRBJ1-1	NA	NA	TRBV9	TGTGCCAGCAGCGTAGAAGGGTACACTGAAGCTTTCTTT	CASSVEGYTEAFF
TRBJ2-3	TRBD2	NA	TRBV10-3	TGTGCCATCAGGCGAGCGGGGTTGACAGATACGCAGTATTTT	CAIRRAGLTDTQYF
TRBJ1-3	NA	NA	TRBV4-1	TGCGCCAGCAGCCAGCGGGCCCTCTCTGGAAACACCATATATTTT	CASSQRALSGNTIYF
TRBJ2-3	TRBD1	NA	TRBV10-1	TGCGCCAGCAGCTCCGAGGGACAGGGGAGCTATACGCAGTATTTT	CASSSEGQGSYTQYF
TRBJ1-5	TRBD1	NA	TRBV6-2/TRBV6-3	TGTGCCAGCAGTTATTGGCTTCCGGGACAGGGAAACCGTCAGCCCCAGCATTTT	CASSYWLPGQGNRQPQHF
TRBJ1-5	NA	NA	TRBV6-2/TRBV6-3	TGTGCCAGCAGTTACTCGGGTGAGGGTAATCGCTATCAGCCCCAGCATTTT	CASSYSGEGNRYQPQHF
TRBJ2-1	NA	NA	TRBV7-8	TGTGCCAGCAGCTTAGTGAGGACCCCCGGAGGCTCCTACAATGAGCAGTTCTTC	CASSLVRTPGGSYNEQFF
TRBJ2-1	NA	NA	TRBV7-8	TGTGCCAGCAGCCCTATTAGGGTCAGTTTGGGAAGCTCCTACAATGAGCAGTTCTTC	CASSPIRVSLGSSYNEQFF
TRBJ2-7	NA	NA	TRBV11-2	TGTGCCAGCAGCTTATTGGCAGGGTTGGGGGCCTACGAGCAGTACTTC	CASSLLAGLGAYEQYF
TRBJ2-7	TRBD1	NA	TRBV4-3	TGCGCCAGCAGTCATACAGGGGGGCCAGACGAGCAGTACTTC	CASSHTGGPDEQYF
TRBJ2-1	NA	NA	TRBV18	TGTGCCAGCTCACCGGCCGAAGGGCAGTTCTTC	CASSPAEGQFF
TRBJ2-5	TRBD2	NA	TRBV11-2	TGTGCCAGCAGCTACAGACTAGCGGGGTACCAAGAGACCCAGTACTTC	CASSYRLAGYQETQYF
TRBJ2-5	TRBD2	NA	TRBV28	TGTGCCAGCAATTCTCGGCTAGCGGGGGCCCACTACCAAGAGACCCAGTACTTC	CASNSRLAGAHYQETQYF
TRBJ2-1	NA	NA	TRBV18	TGTGCCAGCTCACCTGGGATTTCTTTAAATGAGCAGTTCTTC	CASSPGISLNEQFF
TRBJ1-3	TRBD1	NA	TRBV5-1	TGCGCCAGCAGTACGACAGGGGGGAACTCTGGAAACACCATATATTTT	CASSTTGGNSGNTIYF
TRBJ1-5	NA	NA	TRBV15	TGTGCCACCAGCAGAGATGGCCGGGGGAATCAGCCCCAGCATTTT	CATSRDGRGNQPQHF
TRBJ1-6	NA	NA	TRBV6-1	TGTGCCAGCCGATCGCAGATAGGGGGAGATTCACCCCTCCACTTT	CASRSQIGGDSPLHF
TRBJ1-5	NA	NA	TRBV19	TGTGCCAGTAGTATAATAGGGTATAGCAATCAGCCCCAGCATTTT	CASSIIGYSNQPQHF
TRBJ2-1	NA	few	TRBV14	TGTGCCAGCAGCCAATTCCGGGGGCAGAACTACAATGAGCAGTTCTTC	CASSQFRGQNYNEQFF
TRBJ1-4	NA	NA	TRBV10-3	TGTGCCATCAGCCCAGGAAGCGGGGGCATCACTAATGAAAAACTGTTTTTT	CAISPGSGGITNEKLFF
TRBJ2-3	NA	NA	TRBV5-1	TGCGCCAGCAGCTTGGAAGGCCCTTCCACAGATACGCAGTATTTT	CASSLEGPSTDTQYF
TRBJ1-3	NA	NA	TRBV7-6	TGTGCCAGCAGCCCTCAAAACAGGGTCTCATTT	CASSPQNRVSF
TRBJ2-7	NA	few	TRBV5-1	TGCCGGGGACGGAGTCCCTACGAGCAGTACTTC	CRGRSPYEQYF
TRBJ1-1	TRBD1	NA	TRBV6-5	TGTGCCAGCAGCCGCGGACAGGGGGCTACTGAAGCTTTCTTT	CASSRGQGATEAFF
TRBJ1-5	TRBD1	NA	TRBV19	TGTGCCAGTAGGGGACAGATATCTATAGACAATCAGCCCCAGCATTTT	CASRGQISIDNQPQHF
TRBJ2-7	NA	once	TRBV2	TGTGCCAGCAGTGATGGGTATACCTACGAGCAGTACTTC	CASSDGYTYEQYF
TRBJ2-7	TRBD1	NA	TRBV19	TGTGCCAGTAGTAAATGGACAGGGCTGGCCGAGCAGTACTTC	CASSKWTGLAEQYF
TRBJ1-1	NA	NA	TRBV20-1	TGCAGTGCCCGACGAGGGAATGAAGCTTTCTTT	CSARRGNEAFF
TRBJ2-1	NA	NA	TRBV30	TGTGCCTGGAGTGTACGGGAAGGTTACAATGAGCAGTTCTTC	CAWSVREGYNEQFF
TRBJ1-2	NA	NA	TRBV28	TGTGCCAGCAGTTTTCAGGGACACGACTATGGCTACACCTTC	CASSFQGHDYGYTF
TRBJ2-1	NA	NA	TRBV18	TGTGCCAGCTCACCACCTGATGTCAGTAAACTGTTCTTC	CASSPPDVSKLFF